The rows below give T cell receptor beta chains drawn from one sample of a study of T cells in Graves' hyperthyroidism and ophthalmopathy. TCRdb analysed the multiplex PCR reads with MiXCR anew, one entry per CDR3 protein. In the table there are 300,000 to 350,000 distinct CDR3 sequences, roughly 18% of which are singletons. The sample consisted of blood. All receptors derive from a woman aged 40 to 49 with Graves' ophthalmopathy. Each CDR3 is given with its conserved first and last residue. A D gene is named only where the DNA matches it firmly. Only part of the rows carry a size: once, few, many, or a class if the clone is expanded.

CSADDTKSYEQYF	TGCAGTGCCGACGACACCAAATCCTACGAGCAGTACTTC	TRBJ2-7	.	many	TRBV20-1	13
CASSPDRGLWDIQYF	TGTGCCAGCAGCCCGGACAGGGGGCTATGGGACATTCAGTACTTC	TRBJ2-4	TRBD1	.	TRBV27	15
CATTRTGNTGELFF	TGTGCCACCACTAGGACAGGGAACACCGGGGAGCTGTTTTTT	TRBJ2-2	TRBD1	many	TRBV24-1	14
CAWSVSGGGETQYF	TGTGCCTGGAGCGTGTCAGGGGGCGGGGAGACCCAGTACTTC	TRBJ2-5	TRBD1	few	TRBV30	14
CAWNSRGPDGELFF	TGTGCCTGGAACTCTCGGGGGCCGGACGGGGAGCTGTTTTTT	TRBJ2-2	.	many	TRBV30	14
CAISLIFEGTDTQYF	TGTGCCATCAGCTTAATCTTTGAAGGAACAGATACGCAGTATTTT	TRBJ2-3	.	.	TRBV11-2	15
CASSLLRGEGTEAFF	TGTGCCAGCAGTTTACTCAGGGGCGAGGGGACTGAAGCTTTCTTT	TRBJ1-1	.	many	TRBV28	15
CASSVRPGGGTQYF	TGTGCCAGCAGCGTGCGACCTGGGGGAGGGACCCAGTACTTC	TRBJ2-5	.	many	TRBV9	14
CSARGAAGQAIQYF	TGCAGTGCTAGGGGAGCGGCGGGACAGGCTATTCAGTACTTC	TRBJ2-4	TRBD1	.	TRBV20-1	14
CASSESSGTASYEQYF	TGTGCCAGCAGCGAATCCTCCGGGACAGCCTCCTACGAGCAGTACTTC	TRBJ2-7	TRBD1	.	TRBV5-5	16
CASSYRAGTEQYF	TGTGCCAGCAGTTATCGGGCAGGGACCGAGCAGTACTTC	TRBJ2-7	.	.	TRBV6-5	13
CASNRGLWTRNNEQFF	TGTGCCAGTAATCGTGGGCTGTGGACTAGGAACAATGAGCAGTTCTTC	TRBJ2-1	TRBD2	many	TRBV19	16
CASSQDNGPYEQYF	TGCGCCAGCAGCCAAGATAACGGTCCCTACGAGCAGTACTTC	TRBJ2-7	.	many	TRBV4-1	14
CAWSVLAGGVEQYF	TGTGCCTGGAGTGTACTTGCGGGTGGTGTCGAGCAGTACTTC	TRBJ2-7	.	many	TRBV30	14
CASRQGFVYTF	TGTGCCAGCAGACAGGGGTTCGTCTACACCTTC	TRBJ1-2	TRBD1	many	TRBV6-4	11